This entry lists 18 T cell receptor beta chains sequenced from one sample in a study of chronic HIV infection and antiretroviral therapy. TCRdb ran MiXCR on the 5' RACE reads and lists one entry per CDR3 protein. The table shows more than 40,000 distinct CDR3 sequences, with about 19% occurring only once. Sample: peripheral blood. All receptors come from an adult who had HIV and had not received antiretroviral therapy, or was an uninfected healthy control (not recorded which).

The chain combines TRBV5-1 with TRBJ2-2; TRBD1 might be the D (5 bases). The V gene lost 6 bases and the J gene lost 4 bases, with 19 bases spanning the gap. The germline V gene encodes CDR1 SGHRS and CDR2 YFSETQ. This CDR3 comprises 16 residues. CDR3 nucleotides: TGCGCCAGCAAATTTAATCGACAGTGGGGCACCGGGGAGCTGTTTTTT. Protein product: CASKFNRQWGTGELFF.

This clonotype was counted between two and nine times. The chain recombines TRBV7-9 with TRBJ1-2, with D possibly matching TRBD1 (5 bases). The CDR3 has 15 residues. V was clipped by 6 bases and J by 6 bases, with 20 bases between them. CDR1 and CDR2 (germline): SEHNR, FQNEAQ (reference sequence). The CDR3 loop is CASRSTAGALHGYTF. The CDR3 nucleotides read TGTGCCAGCAGATCCACCGCCGGGGCCCTGCATGGCTACACCTTC.

This clonotype was seen a handful of times. The V and J genes are TRBV5-1 and TRBJ2-7; D is ambiguous. V was cut by 0 bases and J by 3 bases, with 10 bases left in between. In germline, CDR1 is SGHRS, CDR2 YFSETQ. The CDR3 runs to 14 residues. The CDR3 reads CASSLGLHGYEQYF. The CDR3 nucleotides are TGCGCCAGCAGCTTGGGGCTACACGGCTACGAGCAGTACTTC.

V is TRBV29-1 and J is TRBJ1-2, with a weak D call TRBD1 (6 bases). With 3 bases removed from V and 6 bases from J, the gap between germline ends came to 11 bases. CDR1 and CDR2 (germline): SQVTM, ANQGSEA. This CDR3 region has 12 residues. The CDR3 region is CSVESGVDGYTF. CDR3 coding DNA: TGCAGCGTTGAGTCAGGGGTGGATGGCTACACCTTC.

This clonotype was seen more than once but under ten times. This chain joins TRBV24-1 and TRBJ1-5; the match to TRBD1 covers 8 bases. V lost 4 bases, J lost 7 bases, and 8 bases stayed unmatched. Germline V lookup: CDR1 KGHDR, CDR2 SFDVKD. The CDR3 runs to 15 residues. CDR3 sequence: CATSDPGQGGQPQHF. For the CDR3, the DNA is TGTGCCACCAGTGACCCAGGACAGGGCGGGCAGCCCCAGCATTTT.

The chain employs TRBV29-1 and TRBJ1-2, with unresolved D. Germline V gene data show CDR1 as SQVTM and CDR2 as ANQGSEA. Trimming stripped 6 bases from V and 4 bases from J, with 21 bases between. The CDR3 consists of 15 residues. CDR3 in DNA: TGCAGCGTCCCCCAGGCGGGCGTTCGTTTCTATGGCTACACCTTC. Translating it yields CSVPQAGVRFYGYTF.

The table lists this clonotype with a few counts. V usage is TRBV4-1 and J usage is TRBJ2-3, with TRBD2 as a possible D gene (6 bases). The CDR3 runs 14 residues. Per the germline V gene, CDR1 is MGHRA and CDR2 is YSYEKL. The germline V and J ends were trimmed by 5 bases and 0 bases, with 9 bases remaining between them. The DNA for the CDR3 is TGCGCCAGCAGCATAGCGGTTAGCACAGATACGCAGTATTTT. Encoded protein: CASSIAVSTDTQYF.

This clonotype was counted ten times or more. The gene calls are TRBV6-5 and TRBJ1-4; possibly TRBD1 for D (5 bases). Germline V lookup: CDR1 MNHEY, CDR2 SVGAGI. V shed 0 bases and J shed 8 bases, with 13 bases lying between them. The CDR3 extends over 15 amino acids. CDR3 sequence: CASSYSPGGKEKLFF. Here the CDR3 DNA reads TGTGCCAGCAGTTACTCGCCTGGGGGAAAAGAAAAACTGTTTTTT.

This clonotype was recorded a few times. The chain joins TRBV18 to TRBJ2-3, with TRBD1 matching over 7 bases. This CDR3 is built from 14 residues. CDR1 KGHSH and CDR2 LQKENI come from the germline V gene. V was clipped by 2 bases and J by 5 bases; unmatched bases: 4. The CDR3 bases are TGTGCCAGCTCACCATTCCGGGACAGAGATACGCAGTATTTT. This codes for CASSPFRDRDTQYF. Based on the CDR3 plus reference TRBV18 and TRBJ2-3, the full variable domain is NAGVMQNPRHLVRRRGQEARLRCSPMKGHSHVYWYRQLPEEGLKFMVYLQKENIIDESGMPKERFSAEFPKEGPSILRIQQVVRGDSAAYFCASSPFRDRDTQYFGPGTRLTVL.

This clonotype was observed a handful of times. The CDR3 protein is CASSQRTGLNTEAFF. The CDR3, as DNA: TGTGCCAGCAGCCAGAGGACAGGGCTGAACACTGAAGCTTTCTTT. The chain employs TRBV14 and TRBJ1-1, with 8 nucleotides matching TRBD1. V trimming: 3 bases; J trimming: 0 bases; junction bases outside the gene matches: 3. Germline lookup yields CDR1 SGHDN and CDR2 FVKESK. This CDR3 contains 15 residues.

This clonotype is medium-sized in the sample. This chain joins TRBV24-1 and TRBJ2-2, with a weak D call TRBD2 (6 bases). V gave up 9 bases and J gave up 4 bases, with 8 bases separating them. This CDR3 contains 12 residues. Germline values: CDR1 KGHDR, CDR2 SFDVKD. For the CDR3, the DNA is TGTGCCACCCTGACTAGCACCGGGGAGCTGTTTTTT. Amino acids: CATLTSTGELFF.

This clonotype was counted at least ten times. The rearrangement links TRBV28 to TRBJ2-7; the match to TRBD1 covers 9 bases. The CDR3 extends over 13 amino acids. V shed 2 bases and J 5 bases; nucleotides not matched to a gene: 1. Germline CDR1 is MDHEN and CDR2 is SYDVKM. CDR3 bases: TGTGCCAGCAGTTTAACAGGGGGCAACGAGCAGTACTTC. Translating gives CASSLTGGNEQYF.

The chain joins TRBV27 to TRBJ1-4; no clear D gene. CDR1 is MNHEY and CDR2 is SMNVEV in the germline V gene (reference sequence). The CDR3 has 13 residues. Trimming took off 8 bases at V and 8 bases at J, with 15 bases between the two ends. CDR3 coding DNA: TGTGCCAGCCGCGGTTCCGGGTCGGAAAAACTGTTTTTT. The encoded protein is CASRGSGSEKLFF.

This clonotype was observed a handful of times. This chain links TRBV29-1 with TRBJ1-2, with TRBD1 identical over 7 bases. The V gene end was trimmed by 0 bases and the J gene end by 6 bases; junction bases not matched to a gene: 7. The CDR3 contains 14 residues. CDR1 is SQVTM, CDR2 ANQGSEA, per germline. This chain's CDR3 is CSVEDWGRGNGYTF. The CDR3, as DNA: TGCAGCGTTGAAGATTGGGGCAGGGGGAATGGCTACACCTTC.

The chain carries TRBV7-3 and TRBJ2-3, with D perhaps TRBD2 (6 bases). The CDR3 consists of 16 residues. Germline-derived CDR1 and CDR2 are SGHTA and FQGTGA. V was trimmed by 2 bases and J by 3 bases, leaving 15 bases between them. CDR3 loop: CASSLGGGSRTDTQYF. The CDR3 DNA reads as TGTGCCAGCAGCTTAGGTGGGGGGAGTCGGACAGATACGCAGTATTTT.

The V call is TRBV19, the J call TRBJ2-1; 12 nucleotides line up with TRBD2. The CDR3 loop spans 15 amino acids. The V gene end was trimmed by 6 bases and the J gene end by 6 bases; junction bases not matched to a gene: 6. Per the germline V gene, CDR1 is LNHDA and CDR2 is SQIVND (reference sequence). Here the CDR3 reads CASSDQGLAGNEQFF. The CDR3 coding sequence is TGTGCCAGTAGCGACCAGGGACTAGCGGGCAATGAGCAGTTCTTC.

The chain is built from TRBV27 and TRBJ1-5; 7 bases match TRBD1. Germline V gives CDR1 MNHEY, CDR2 SMNVEV (reference sequence). The V and J ends lost 6 bases and 0 bases, in that order; junction bases with no gene match: 2. The CDR3 consists of 14 residues. The CDR3 loop reads CASRTGNSNQPQHF. Written as DNA, the CDR3 is TGTGCCAGCAGGACAGGGAATAGCAATCAGCCCCAGCATTTT.

This clonotype was detected ten times or more. This sequence joins TRBV20-1 and TRBJ2-3, with 8 bases aligning to TRBD1. CDR1 and CDR2 from the germline V gene are DFQATT and SNEGSKA (reference sequence). J was trimmed by 6 bases and V by 0 bases; bases with no gene match: 5. The CDR3 covers 14 residues. CDR3 nucleotide sequence: TGCAGTGCTAGAGACCAGGGGGCCGGTGATACGCAGTATTTT. It specifies CSARDQGAGDTQYF.